Each of the 3 T cell receptor beta chains below was sequenced from the same sample in a study of graft-versus-host responses after intestinal transplantation. Their specific antigens are unknown. This table comes from immunoSEQ multiplex PCR, and its TCRdb copy is limited to in-frame clones, with some not included. This repertoire shows some 83,000 clones, 90% to 95% found once; its top ten account for 0.1%. The sample consisted of unstimulated CD4+ T cells sorted from spleen or lymph node cells, taken before intestinal transplant. Receptor source: a human donor who received an intestinal transplant.

The rearrangement uses TRBV6-5 and TRBJ2-7; D is unclear. V lost 3 bases and J 4 bases, leaving 13 bases between the germline ends. The germline gives CDR1 MNHEY, CDR2 SVGAGI. The CDR3 runs to 14 residues. Here the CDR3 reads CASSYQSNSYEQYF. CDR3 DNA sequence: TGTGCCAGCAGTTATCAGTCGAATTCGTACGAGCAGTACTTC.

The chain has TRBV20-1 and TRBJ2-3, with D unclear. Germline CDR1 reads DFQATT; CDR2 reads SNEGSKA (reference sequence). The CDR3 loop spans 10 amino acids. Between the trimmed V and J ends, which lost 3 bases and 5 bases, there was a span of 3 bases. CDR3 amino acids: CSASKDTQYF. CDR3 coding DNA: TGCAGTGCTAGTAAAGATACGCAGTATTTT.

This CDR3 is CASRGQGRRAYYEQYF. For the CDR3, the DNA is TGTGCCAGCAGGGGACAGGGCCGAAGGGCTTACTACGAGCAGTACTTC. The J gene is TRBJ2-7, the V gene TRBV2, with 9 positions matching TRBD1. The ends lost 6 bases at V and 3 bases at J; junction bases unmatched: 12. CDR3 length: 16 amino acids. CDR1 and CDR2 from the germline V gene are SNHLY and FYNNEI.